This note documents a single T cell receptor (beta chain) sequence. In the authors' workflow: Estimation of nucleated cell counts relied on the amplification of reference gene primers. Libraries were prepared by immunoSEQ multiplex PCR; TCRdb keeps only in-frame clonotypes and omits some of them. V, J and clone size are taken as reported in that table, and D and trimming were inferred from the DNA itself. The sample holds 40,000 or so clones; about nine tenths are singletons and the top ten take approximately 14%. The sample belongs to a study of blood T cell repertoires in COVID-19. Study-level information: Italy, Spain and the United States were the sources of the convalescent and acute COVID-19 samples.

Germline V gene sequence: CDR1 MNHNY, CDR2 SVGAGI (reference sequence). The CDR3 has 11 residues. V was cut by 6 bases and J by 10 bases, with 12 bases left in between. This chain joins TRBV6-6 and TRBJ1-1, with D unclear. Material: peripheral blood. This clonotype originated in a human donor in a cohort sampled during active COVID-19. CDR3 region: CASRGRVAAFF. The CDR3 DNA follows: TGTGCCAGCAGAGGCCGGGTCGCAGCTTTCTTT.